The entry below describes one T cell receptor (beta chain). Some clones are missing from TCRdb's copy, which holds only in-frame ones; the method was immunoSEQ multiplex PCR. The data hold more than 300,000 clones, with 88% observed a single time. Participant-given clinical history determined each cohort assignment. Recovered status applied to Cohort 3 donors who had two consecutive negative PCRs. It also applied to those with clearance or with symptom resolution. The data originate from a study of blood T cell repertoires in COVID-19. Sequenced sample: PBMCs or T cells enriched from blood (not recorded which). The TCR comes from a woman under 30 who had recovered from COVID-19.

The DNA for the CDR3 is TGTGCCAGTAGTATCCTTGGACAGGGGAACGGAGGCTACACCTTC. Amino acid sequence: CASSILGQGNGGYTF. The genes are TRBV19 and TRBJ1-2; TRBD1 matches 9 bases. This CDR3 contains 15 residues. The ends lost 3 bases at V and 8 bases at J; junction bases unmatched: 10. From germline, CDR1 is LNHDA and CDR2 SQIVND (reference sequence).